This T cell receptor (beta chain) was profiled in a study of blood T cell repertoires in COVID-19 (dated by TCRdb to the early 2020s). Context from the whole study: Collaborator samples came from the United States, Italy and Spain and covered acute and convalescent phases of COVID-19. The prospective study material was composed of cDNA or gDNA derived from T cells, B-cell-depleted T cells, or PBMCs. Subjects who had been exposed to COVID-19, were actively infected with it, or had recovered from it provided the deeply sampled blood TCRbeta repertoires that made up the dataset. The repertoires were made available in a free public database intended to serve as a resource for research on the immune response to SARS-CoV-2. The samples were drawn from two sources: the first 160 participants of the ongoing ImmuneRACE study, and over 950 subjects contributed by 6 global collaborators. Sample metadata almost always included a de-identified subject ID, COVID-19 status, age in years and sex. Where HLA class I and class II types were available, the types were taken from metadata supplied by the sample provider, not from assay-based typing. What the authors observed across the whole study: How much clinical and demographic metadata was included differed by source and by participant, and the metadata was provided uncurated.

TCRbeta CDR3 regions were amplified from genomic DNA using the immunoSEQ Assay, a bias-controlled multiplex PCR. The study's own analysis went as follows. Nucleated cell counts per sample were estimated from amplification of reference gene primers within the assay. Sequence reads were collapsed and filtered to measure the absolute abundance of every unique TCRbeta CDR3 rearrangement. Productive Simpson clonality was computed per sample as the square root of Simpson's diversity index over productive rearrangements. Drawn from immuneACCESS, this table holds only the in-frame rearrangements with V and J called that TCRdb kept. Clones are partly lost; checked studies trace under half to an unresolved V gene and leave the rest unexplained. V and J calls and clone size come straight from that table; D and trimming were deduced from the DNA. The table for this sample lists 300,000 to 400,000 clones; 80% to 90% of them were counted only once. The ten biggest clones cover more than 5% of the sample.

As for this clone: Its antigen is unknown. No much larger clone is present one base from it, and per-base qualities are unavailable.

In the prospective study, participants were about 18 to 89 years old, resided in about two dozen geographic areas of the United States, and were enrolled through a virtual design. Cohort assignment in the prospective study relied on participant-reported clinical history from a screening survey and a study questionnaire. Recovered participants in ImmuneRACE Cohort 3 were defined by two consecutive negative NP/OP PCR tests, clearance by a healthcare professional, or resolution of symptoms. In the prospective study, whole blood, serum and a nasopharyngeal or oropharyngeal swab were collected from each participant by mobile phlebotomists. Additional blood draws and questionnaires over an approximately two-month period could optionally be provided by prospective study participants. Before DNA extraction, prospective study blood samples were shipped either frozen or at room temperature. V is trimmed back by 5 bases and J by 4 bases, and the junction contains 5 bases that no gene match accounts for. The germline V gene gives CDR1 as MDHEN and CDR2 as SYDVKM. Taken from cysteine to phenylalanine, the CDR3 has 13 residues. This entry keeps only the CDR3 DNA: 39 bases, framed from base 1.

This chain is built from TRBV28 and TRBJ2-7; the junction holds 7 bases that match TRBD1. This sequence was found in a man aged 25 to 45 who had recovered from COVID-19. The sequenced sample consisted of PBMCs or T cells enriched from blood (not recorded which). The bases read TGTGCCAGCAGTGGGGACAGCCTTTACGAGCAGTACTTC. This gives the protein CASSGDSLYEQYF.